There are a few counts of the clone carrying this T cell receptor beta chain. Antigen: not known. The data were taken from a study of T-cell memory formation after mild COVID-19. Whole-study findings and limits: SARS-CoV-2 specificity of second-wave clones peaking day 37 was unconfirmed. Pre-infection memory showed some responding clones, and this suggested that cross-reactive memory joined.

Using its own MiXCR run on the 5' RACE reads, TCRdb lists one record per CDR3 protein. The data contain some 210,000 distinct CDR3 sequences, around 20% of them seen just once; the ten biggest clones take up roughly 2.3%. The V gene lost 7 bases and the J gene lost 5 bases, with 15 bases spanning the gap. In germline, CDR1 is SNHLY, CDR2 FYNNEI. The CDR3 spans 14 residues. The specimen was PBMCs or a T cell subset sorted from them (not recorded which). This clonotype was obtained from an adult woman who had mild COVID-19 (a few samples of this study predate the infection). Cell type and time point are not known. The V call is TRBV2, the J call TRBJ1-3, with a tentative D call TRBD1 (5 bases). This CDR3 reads CASTPTDIRNTIYF. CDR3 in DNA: TGTGCCAGCACCCCCACGGACATCAGAAACACCATATATTTT. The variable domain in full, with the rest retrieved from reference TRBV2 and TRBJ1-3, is EPEVTQTPSHQVTQMGQEVILRCVPISNHLYFYWYRQILGQKVEFLVSFYNNEISEKSEIFDDQFSVERPDGSNFTLKIRSTKLEDSAMYFCASTPTDIRNTIYFGEGSWLTVV.